The 30 T cell receptor beta chains given below trace back to one sample, sequenced in a study of T cell responses to AZD1222 COVID-19 vaccine. The data were produced by immunoSEQ multiplex PCR, yet TCRdb's version contains in-frame clones alone and is incomplete. The sample lists over 85,000 clones, around 86% occurring once. The sample in question was peripheral blood, obtained on day 0 of AZD1222 vaccination. The receptors shown here come from an adult in good health.

This sequence joins TRBV14 and TRBJ2-1; maybe TRBD2 (5 bases). Germline V lookup: CDR1 SGHDN, CDR2 FVKESK. This CDR3 is built from 13 residues. Trimming stripped 4 bases from V and 3 bases from J, with 7 bases between. Here the CDR3 reads CASSPGYYNEQFF. The DNA of the CDR3 is TGTGCCAGCAGCCCGGGGTACTACAATGAGCAGTTCTTC.

The chain has TRBV5-5 and TRBJ1-3, with no clear D. The CDR3 contains 11 residues. Germline CDR1 and CDR2: SGHKS and YYEKEE (reference sequence). The V end lost 4 bases, the J end lost 4 bases, and 3 bases lay between the germline ends. In DNA form, the CDR3 reads TGTGCCAGCAGCCCCGGAAACACCATATATTTT. Translated: CASSPGNTIYF.

This sequence joins TRBV28 and TRBJ2-7, with D perhaps matching TRBD2 (7 bases). Trimming took off 6 bases at V and 5 bases at J, with 20 bases between the two ends. Germline V lookup: CDR1 MDHEN, CDR2 SYDVKM. The CDR3 is 15 amino acids. The CDR3 loop is CASSNKPQGRDEQYF. The CDR3 DNA sequence: TGTGCCAGCAGCAACAAACCCCAGGGGAGGGACGAGCAGTACTTC.

The rearrangement uses TRBV7-9 and TRBJ2-7; D perhaps matches TRBD1 (6 bases). The germline V and J ends were trimmed by 5 bases and 0 bases, with 17 bases remaining between them. This CDR3 contains 16 residues. CDR1 is SEHNR and CDR2 is FQNEAQ in the germline V gene (reference sequence). CDR3 DNA: TGTGCCAGCAGCACCTCCCCTCGGGACAACTCCTACGAGCAGTACTTC. Translation gives CASSTSPRDNSYEQYF.

In this sample, this clone turned up once. This chain connects TRBV7-2 to TRBJ1-5; 8 nucleotides agree with TRBD1. This CDR3 region has 15 residues. The junction had 8 bases not matched to a gene; V was cut back by 5 bases and J by 5 bases. In germline, CDR1 is SGHTA, CDR2 FQGNSA. The CDR3 DNA reads TGTGCCAGCAGCCCCGGGACAGGCCCATATCAGCCCCAGCATTTT. It encodes CASSPGTGPYQPQHF.

CDR3 DNA: TGTGCCAGCAGCTCCCGAAGGGCGGGGACTGAAGCTTTCTTT. Translating gives CASSSRRAGTEAFF. The rearrangement links TRBV7-9 to TRBJ1-1, with D hard to call. CDR3 length: 14 amino acids. Germline CDR1 SEHNR, CDR2 FQNEAQ (reference sequence). V lost 4 bases and J 5 bases, leaving 14 bases between the germline ends.

This clone appeared a single time. This sequence joins TRBV5-1 and TRBJ1-5; tentative D call: TRBD1 (5 bases). Germline CDR1 SGHRS, CDR2 YFSETQ. The CDR3 sequence is 18 residues long. The V end was cut by 3 bases, the J end by 0 bases, with 19 bases between. CDR3 sequence (DNA): TGCGCCAGCAGCTCGCTGGCCTTTTTTAGGGGTAGCAATCAGCCCCAGCATTTT. It specifies CASSSLAFFRGSNQPQHF. Complete variable domain (other parts from reference TRBV5-1 and TRBJ1-5): KAGVTQTPRYLIKTRGQQVTLSCSPISGHRSVSWYQQTPGQGLQFLFEYFSETQRNKGNFPGRFSGRQFSNSRSEMNVSTLELGDSALYLCASSSLAFFRGSNQPQHFGDGTRLSIL.

The rearrangement uses TRBV5-1 and TRBJ2-1; 11 nucleotides agree with TRBD2. The V segment lost 2 bases and the J segment 7 bases; nucleotides outside the gene matches: 11. This CDR3 spans 17 amino acids. CDR1 and CDR2 (germline): SGHRS, YFSETQ. Here the CDR3 DNA reads TGCGCCAGCAGCTTTGGCCTAGCGGGAGGCGGGGGGAATGAGCAGTTCTTC. Translation: CASSFGLAGGGGNEQFF.

The V gene is TRBV30, the J gene TRBJ1-4, with a tentative D call TRBD1 (6 bases). The CDR3 is 13 residues long. V was shortened by 8 bases and J by 4 bases, with 14 bases between the two germline ends. CDR1 and CDR2 from the germline V gene are GTSNPN and SVGIG (reference sequence). The CDR3 DNA reads as TGTGCCCGTGCGGGGGGGCTTAATGAAAAACTGTTTTTT. This encodes CARAGGLNEKLFF.

This clone was seen more than once but under ten times. This rearrangement joins TRBV5-5 to TRBJ1-2; D is ambiguous. V was pared by 1 base and J by 0 bases, with 7 bases between. Germline V gene lookup returns CDR1 SGHKS and CDR2 YYEKEE (reference sequence). CDR3 length: 14 residues. CDR3 DNA sequence: TGTGCCAGCAGCTTGCCGGGAACTAACTATGGCTACACCTTC. Translated: CASSLPGTNYGYTF.

This chain joins TRBV5-1 and TRBJ2-5, with unresolved D. V lost 2 bases and J lost 4, with 6 bases in between. CDR1 is SGHRS and CDR2 is YFSETQ in the germline V gene. The CDR3 totals 12 residues. The CDR3 DNA reads as TGCGCCAGCAGCTTCGGGCCAGAGACCCAGTACTTC. Protein sequence: CASSFGPETQYF.

The V call is TRBV20-1, the J call TRBJ1-1; D not resolved. The CDR3 contains 10 residues. Germline CDR1 reads DFQATT; CDR2 reads SNEGSKA (reference sequence). With 6 bases removed from V and 7 bases from J, the gap between germline ends came to 9 bases. CDR3 protein: CSASHNEAFF. The CDR3 coding sequence is TGCAGTGCGTCACATAATGAAGCTTTCTTT.

This chain uses TRBV13 with TRBJ1-5; TRBD1 agrees at 12 bases. This CDR3 is built from 18 residues. CDR1 and CDR2 (germline): PRHDT, FYEKMQ (reference sequence). V shed 5 bases and J 2 bases; nucleotides not matched to a gene: 10. The CDR3 reads CASSHSGTGGLGNQPQHF. DNA of the CDR3: TGTGCCAGCAGCCACTCTGGGACAGGGGGCTTGGGCAATCAGCCCCAGCATTTT. The complete variable domain, with remaining parts taken from reference TRBV13 and TRBJ1-5, reads AAGVIQSPRHLIKEKRETATLKCYPIPRHDTVYWYQQGPGQDPQFLISFYEKMQSDKGSIPDRFSAQQFSDYHSELNMSSLELGDSALYFCASSHSGTGGLGNQPQHFGDGTRLSIL.

The chain is built from TRBV12-3 or TRBV12-4 and TRBJ1-2, with D uncertain. This CDR3 is 12 amino acids long. Trimming shortened V by 6 bases and J by 4 bases, and 9 bases separated the two germline ends. Here the CDR3 reads CASSPGLYGYTF. The CDR3 region has the DNA TGTGCCAGCAGCCCCGGCCTCTATGGCTACACCTTC.

The chain recombines TRBV6-5 with TRBJ1-3; 10 bases are shared with TRBD1. The CDR3 loop spans 14 amino acids. Per the germline V gene, CDR1 is MNHEY and CDR2 is SVGAGI. The V and J ends lost 1 base and 7 bases, in that order; junction bases with no gene match: 1. This CDR3 reads CASSYLDRGNTIYF. The CDR3 bases are TGTGCCAGCAGTTACTTGGACAGGGGGAACACCATATATTTT.

The chain employs TRBV7-2 and TRBJ1-1; 7 bases agree with TRBD1. The CDR3 covers 13 residues. Germline trimming cut 3 bases from V and 8 bases from J; bases unmatched to any gene: 6. The germline V gene encodes CDR1 SGHTA and CDR2 FQGNSA. CDR3 in amino acids: CASSFSHRGEAFF. The CDR3 nucleotides are TGTGCCAGCAGCTTTAGTCACAGGGGCGAAGCTTTCTTT.

The rearrangement links TRBV5-1 to TRBJ2-3; D is uncertain. This CDR3 is 15 amino acids long. Trimming stripped 0 bases from V and 4 bases from J, with 12 bases between. Germline V CDR1 and CDR2: SGHRS, YFSETQ. Here the CDR3 reads CASSLAQGLADTQYF. CDR3 coding DNA: TGCGCCAGCAGCTTGGCCCAAGGGTTAGCAGATACGCAGTATTTT.

This clone is a singleton in its sample. V and J are TRBV11-2 and TRBJ2-4; a weak D match, TRBD2 (6 bases). Germline V gene data show CDR1 as SGHAT and CDR2 as FQNNGV. The V gene lost 1 base and the J gene lost 8 bases, with 9 bases spanning the gap. CDR3 length: 13 amino acids. The CDR3 nucleotides are TGTGCCAGCAGCTTAGGTTGGGGGGACATTCAGTACTTC. Translated: CASSLGWGDIQYF.

This clone was seen only a few times. The CDR3 loop is CASSQRQGLVEAFF. For the CDR3, the DNA is TGCGCCAGCAGCCAACGACAGGGGCTAGTAGAAGCTTTCTTT. This rearrangement joins TRBV4-1 to TRBJ1-1; 8 nucleotides match TRBD1. V was clipped by 2 bases and J by 8 bases; unmatched bases: 7. The CDR3 is made up of 14 amino acids. Germline V gene data show CDR1 as MGHRA and CDR2 as YSYEKL.

The chain is built from TRBV5-1 and TRBJ2-3; the match to TRBD2 covers 9 bases. Germline CDR1 is SGHRS and CDR2 is YFSETQ. The CDR3 is 15 amino acids. V gave up 4 bases and J gave up 1 base; unmatched junction bases: 4. The CDR3 loop is CASSPRTSGTDTQYF. In nucleotides, the CDR3 is TGCGCCAGCAGCCCCCGGACTAGCGGCACAGATACGCAGTATTTT.

This sequence joins TRBV12-3 or TRBV12-4 and TRBJ1-5; no firm D call. The V end lost 1 base, the J end lost 7 bases, and 8 bases lay between the germline ends. The CDR3 has 13 amino acids. The CDR3 DNA is TGTGCCAGCAGTTTAGGCGGACCCCAGCCCCAGCATTTT. Amino acids: CASSLGGPQPQHF.

V is TRBV6-5 and J is TRBJ1-2; no clear D. Between the trimmed V and J ends, which lost 6 bases and 0 bases, there was a span of 8 bases. The germline V gene has CDR1 MNHEY and CDR2 SVGAGI. The CDR3 covers 13 residues. This CDR3 reads CASSQTTNYGYTF. Written as DNA, the CDR3 is TGTGCCAGCAGCCAGACCACTAACTATGGCTACACCTTC.

J is TRBJ1-4 and V is TRBV2; D is unresolved. Per the germline V gene, CDR1 is SNHLY and CDR2 is FYNNEI. The V and J ends lost 6 bases and 0 bases respectively, with 11 bases between them. There are 15 residues in the CDR3. In nucleotides, the CDR3 is TGTGCCAGCAGGAGGCAGGAAGCAACTAATGAAAAACTGTTTTTT. Translating gives CASRRQEATNEKLFF.

The CDR3 coding sequence is TGTGCCAGCAGCCCCCCCCAGGGGGAGAGGAAGACCCAGTACTTC. It specifies CASSPPQGERKTQYF. The chain employs TRBV5-4 and TRBJ2-5; TRBD1 matches 7 bases. Per germline, CDR1 SGHNT and CDR2 YYREEE (reference sequence). This CDR3 spans 15 amino acids. The trim removed 4 bases at V and 6 bases at J, leaving 12 bases unmatched.

The V and J genes are TRBV4-3 and TRBJ2-1, with 7 bases lining up with TRBD2. V shed 4 bases and J 6 bases; nucleotides not matched to a gene: 3. This CDR3 has 13 residues. Looked up from germline, CDR1 is LGHNA and CDR2 is YSLEER. The CDR3, as DNA: TGCGCCAGCAGCCCGGGGGGAGGCAATGAGCAGTTCTTC. Translated: CASSPGGGNEQFF.

V usage is TRBV30 and J usage is TRBJ2-5; 9 bases match TRBD1. With 5 bases clipped from V and 5 bases from J, the junction kept 12 bases outside the gene matches. There are 15 residues in the CDR3. Germline V gives CDR1 GTSNPN, CDR2 SVGIG (reference sequence). The CDR3 coding sequence is TGTGCCTGGGGACCCCAGGACAGGGGAACCGAGACCCAGTACTTC. This translates into CAWGPQDRGTETQYF. The full variable domain, rest sourced from reference TRBV30 and TRBJ2-5, is SQTIHQWPATLVQPVGSPLSLECTVEGTSNPNLYWYRQAAGRGLQLLFYSVGIGQISSEVPQNLSASRPQDRQFILSSKKLLLSDSGFYLCAWGPQDRGTETQYFGPGTRLLVL.

The CDR3 bases are TGCGCCAGCAGCTTGTTAAGGAGCACCACTGAAGCTTTCTTT. Its translation: CASSLLRSTTEAFF. J is TRBJ1-1 and V is TRBV5-1, with no clear D. Germline V gives CDR1 SGHRS, CDR2 YFSETQ. This CDR3 is 14 amino acids long. V lost 1 base and J 4 bases, leaving 11 bases between the germline ends.

The chain employs TRBV6-5 and TRBJ1-5; D gene uncertain. The CDR3 length is 13 residues. CDR1 MNHEY and CDR2 SVGAGI come from the germline V gene. The V end was cut by 3 bases, the J end by 6 bases, with 9 bases between. CDR3 residues: CASSYRASQPQHF. The CDR3 bases are TGTGCCAGCAGTTATCGGGCCAGTCAGCCCCAGCATTTT.

The V gene is TRBV29-1, the J gene TRBJ2-2; TRBD1 agrees at 7 bases. Germline V gives CDR1 SQVTM, CDR2 ANQGSEA. The length of the CDR3 is 13 residues. V lost 8 bases and J lost 3; bases outside the gene matches: 6. The CDR3 loop reads CSLRDRYTGELFF. The CDR3 region has the DNA TGCAGCCTGAGGGACAGATACACCGGGGAGCTGTTTTTT.

This clone was observed a handful of times. The gene calls are TRBV27 and TRBJ1-5; D remains unclear. This CDR3 has 13 amino acids. CDR1 is MNHEY, CDR2 SMNVEV, per germline (reference sequence). V was trimmed by 4 bases and J by 3 bases, leaving 7 bases between them. CDR3 in amino acids: CASSSGLNQPQHF. CDR3 bases: TGTGCCAGCAGTTCAGGTCTCAATCAGCCCCAGCATTTT.